The 7 T cell receptor beta chains reported below all come from one sample, sequenced in a study of blood T cell repertoires in COVID-19. The protocol was immunoSEQ multiplex PCR, while the TCRdb copy is restricted to in-frame clones and leaves out a portion. The sample comprises 150,000 to 200,000 clones, approximately 83% of which are singletons, and more than 7.5% rests with the top ten. The specimen sequenced was peripheral blood. These receptors came from a man aged 50 or older with active or convalescent COVID-19.

The chain has TRBV6-5 and TRBJ2-1; 14 positions match TRBD2. Germline V gene sequence: CDR1 MNHEY, CDR2 SVGAGI. V lost 7 bases, J lost 8 bases, and 7 bases stayed unmatched. The CDR3 totals 15 residues. The chain's CDR3 is CASTPGLAGEDEQFF. The CDR3 DNA is TGTGCCAGCACGCCGGGACTAGCGGGAGAGGATGAGCAGTTCTTC.

J is TRBJ1-3 and V is TRBV27, with D possibly being TRBD1 (6 bases). Germline CDR1 and CDR2: MNHEY and SMNVEV (reference sequence). Trimming cost V 6 bases and J 3 bases, with 15 bases left between them. CDR3 length: 15 amino acids. The CDR3 here is CASSSGGANGNTIYF. As DNA, the CDR3 is TGTGCCAGCAGCTCGGGGGGGGCTAATGGAAACACCATATATTTT.

J is TRBJ2-7 and V is TRBV19; 8 positions agree with TRBD1. The CDR3 is 14 amino acids. Looked up from germline, CDR1 is LNHDA and CDR2 is SQIVND (reference sequence). V lost 4 bases, J lost 6 bases, and 8 bases stayed unmatched. CDR3 nucleotide sequence: TGTGCCAGTAGTAGACGGACAGGGACGCCCGAGCAGTACTTC. Its translation is CASSRRTGTPEQYF.

The chain employs TRBV5-1 and TRBJ1-2; D uncertain. The CDR3 length is 13 residues. Germline CDR1 reads SGHRS; CDR2 reads YFSETQ. The V gene lost 2 bases and the J gene lost 4 bases, with 9 bases spanning the gap. Here the CDR3 reads CASSFPGTYGYTF. The DNA for the CDR3 is TGCGCCAGCAGCTTCCCAGGAACCTATGGCTACACCTTC.

This clone was seen only once. The V and J genes are TRBV6-4 and TRBJ1-2; D is perhaps TRBD1 (5 bases). Trimming took off 3 bases at V and 4 bases at J, with 15 bases between the two ends. The CDR3 is 15 residues long. The germline gives CDR1 MRHNA, CDR2 SNTAGT. The CDR3 loop reads CASSEGGIGGYGYTF. The DNA for the CDR3 is TGTGCCAGCAGTGAGGGGGGGATCGGTGGCTATGGCTACACCTTC.

In this sample, this clone turned up a few times. The chain carries TRBV5-6 and TRBJ1-2; TRBD1 agrees at 12 bases. CDR3 length equals 16 residues. V was clipped by 4 bases and J by 2 bases; unmatched bases: 6. Germline-derived CDR1 and CDR2 are SGHDT and YYEEEE. The CDR3 here is CASSGDRGQENYGYTF. CDR3 coding DNA: TGTGCCAGCAGCGGGGACAGGGGGCAGGAAAACTATGGCTACACCTTC.

This rearrangement joins TRBV3-1 (or the pseudogene TRBV3-2) to TRBJ1-4; 9 nucleotides align to TRBD1. The CDR3 loop spans 17 amino acids. Germline values: CDR1 LGHDT, CDR2 YNNKEL (reference sequence). V was pared by 2 bases and J by 7 bases, with 11 bases of the junction left unmatched. The chain's CDR3 is CASSQLTGGRYGEKLFF. CDR3 in DNA: TGTGCCAGCAGCCAATTGACAGGGGGTAGGTACGGTGAAAAACTGTTTTTT.